This T cell receptor beta chain was captured in a study of human T cells and chemical hapten exposure. Study-level information: DPC at 0.01% went onto the upper back in patch tests, read at 6 days. Regarding the study as a whole: No change in TCRs above 1 in 1000 frequency was produced by DPC sensitization.

As for this clonotype: The antigen remains unidentified.

Unique molecular identifiers were attached to individual cDNA molecules within the library. How the authors handled the data: Samples contained a median of roughly 100,000 TCRs, with a range of roughly 23,224 to 700,000. TCRdb passed the RACE reads through MiXCR, listing each CDR3 protein once. The V and J calls were determined by TCRdb, not by the authors. The table shows 150,000 to 200,000 distinct CDR3 sequences, with 25% to 30% occurring only once. As for time point: pre-sensitization, week 0. This sample's treatment: therapeutic diphenylcyclopropenone sensitization with weekly scalp DPC. The receptor was isolated from a woman between 25 and 40 years old with alopecia areata. Some clones in this sample may be carry-over from other donors' samples. Here the sequenced sample was whole blood, taken in connection with sensitization to the hapten diphenylcyclopropenone (DPC).

The CDR3 DNA follows: TGCAGTGCCCCTGTGGGGGGGCGCCTGGATGAAAAACTGTTTTTT. Protein product: CSAPVGGRLDEKLFF. The chain recombines TRBV20-1 with TRBJ1-4, with D tentatively TRBD1 (6 bases). V was trimmed by 6 bases and J by 6 bases, leaving 20 bases between them. CDR3 length: 15 residues. Germline V gene sequence: CDR1 DFQATT, CDR2 SNEGSKA (reference sequence).